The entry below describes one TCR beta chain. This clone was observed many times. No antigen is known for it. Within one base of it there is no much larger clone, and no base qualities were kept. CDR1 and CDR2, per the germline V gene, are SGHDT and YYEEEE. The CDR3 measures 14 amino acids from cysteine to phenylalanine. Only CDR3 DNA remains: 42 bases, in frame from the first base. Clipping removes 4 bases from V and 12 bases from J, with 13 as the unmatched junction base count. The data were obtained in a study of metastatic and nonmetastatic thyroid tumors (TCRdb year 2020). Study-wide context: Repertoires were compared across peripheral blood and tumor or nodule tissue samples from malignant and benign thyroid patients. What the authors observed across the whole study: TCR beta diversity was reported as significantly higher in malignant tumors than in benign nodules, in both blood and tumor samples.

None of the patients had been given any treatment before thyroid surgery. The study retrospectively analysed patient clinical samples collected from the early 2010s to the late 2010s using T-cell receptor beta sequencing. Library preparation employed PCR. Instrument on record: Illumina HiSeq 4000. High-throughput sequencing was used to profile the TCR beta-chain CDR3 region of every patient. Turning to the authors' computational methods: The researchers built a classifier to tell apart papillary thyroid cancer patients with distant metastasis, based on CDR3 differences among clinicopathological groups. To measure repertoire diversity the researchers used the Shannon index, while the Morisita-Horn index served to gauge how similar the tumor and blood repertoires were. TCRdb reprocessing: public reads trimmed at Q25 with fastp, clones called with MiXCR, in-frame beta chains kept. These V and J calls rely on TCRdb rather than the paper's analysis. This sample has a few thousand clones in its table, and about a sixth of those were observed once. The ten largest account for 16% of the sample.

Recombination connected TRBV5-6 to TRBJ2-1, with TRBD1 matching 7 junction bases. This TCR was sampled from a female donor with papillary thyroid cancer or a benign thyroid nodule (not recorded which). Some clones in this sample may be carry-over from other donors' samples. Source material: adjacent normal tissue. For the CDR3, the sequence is CASSTPQGRFGQFF. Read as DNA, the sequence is TGTGCCAGCAGCACCCCACAGGGGCGGTTTGGGCAGTTCTTC.